Sequencing of this T cell receptor beta chain was carried out in a study of T cell clonotyping in hematopoietic cell transplantation. Clones were read by immunoSEQ multiplex PCR, and TCRdb kept only the in-frame ones, dropping some. The sample lists 15,000 or so clones, 85% to 90% occurring once. Trimming took 0 bases from V and 4 from J; bases not matched to a gene: 7. In germline, CDR1 is SGDLS, CDR2 YYNGEE. The CDR3 runs 16 residues. This sample comprised PBMCs, obtained 100 days after allogeneic stem cell transplant. The TCR comes from a male patient aged 50 to 60 who had an allogeneic stem cell transplant from an unrelated donor, so T cells may come from the graft donor. Some clones in this sample may be carry-over from other donors' samples. The gene calls are TRBV9 and TRBJ2-3; 8 bases map to TRBD2. CDR3 amino acids: CASSVGGAGVPDTQYF. The CDR3 nucleotides read TGTGCCAGCAGCGTAGGGGGAGCGGGGGTTCCAGATACGCAGTATTTT.